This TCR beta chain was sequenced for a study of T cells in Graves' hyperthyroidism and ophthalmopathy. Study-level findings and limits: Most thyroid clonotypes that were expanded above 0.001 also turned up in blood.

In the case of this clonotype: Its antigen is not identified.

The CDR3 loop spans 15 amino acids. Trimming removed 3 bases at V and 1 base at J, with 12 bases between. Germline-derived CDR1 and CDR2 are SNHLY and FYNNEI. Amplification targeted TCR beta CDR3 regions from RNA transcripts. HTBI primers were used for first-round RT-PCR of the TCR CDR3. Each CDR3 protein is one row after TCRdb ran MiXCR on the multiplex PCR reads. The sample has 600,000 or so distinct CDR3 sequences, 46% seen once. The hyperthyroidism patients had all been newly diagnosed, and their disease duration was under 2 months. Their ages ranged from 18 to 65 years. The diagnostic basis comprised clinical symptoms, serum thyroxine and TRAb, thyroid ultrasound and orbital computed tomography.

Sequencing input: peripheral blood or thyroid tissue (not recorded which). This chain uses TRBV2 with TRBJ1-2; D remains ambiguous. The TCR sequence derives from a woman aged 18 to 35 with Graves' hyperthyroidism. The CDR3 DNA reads TGTGCCAGCAGTGATGCGGGAGGGCGTAACTATGGCTACACCTTC. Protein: CASSDAGGRNYGYTF.